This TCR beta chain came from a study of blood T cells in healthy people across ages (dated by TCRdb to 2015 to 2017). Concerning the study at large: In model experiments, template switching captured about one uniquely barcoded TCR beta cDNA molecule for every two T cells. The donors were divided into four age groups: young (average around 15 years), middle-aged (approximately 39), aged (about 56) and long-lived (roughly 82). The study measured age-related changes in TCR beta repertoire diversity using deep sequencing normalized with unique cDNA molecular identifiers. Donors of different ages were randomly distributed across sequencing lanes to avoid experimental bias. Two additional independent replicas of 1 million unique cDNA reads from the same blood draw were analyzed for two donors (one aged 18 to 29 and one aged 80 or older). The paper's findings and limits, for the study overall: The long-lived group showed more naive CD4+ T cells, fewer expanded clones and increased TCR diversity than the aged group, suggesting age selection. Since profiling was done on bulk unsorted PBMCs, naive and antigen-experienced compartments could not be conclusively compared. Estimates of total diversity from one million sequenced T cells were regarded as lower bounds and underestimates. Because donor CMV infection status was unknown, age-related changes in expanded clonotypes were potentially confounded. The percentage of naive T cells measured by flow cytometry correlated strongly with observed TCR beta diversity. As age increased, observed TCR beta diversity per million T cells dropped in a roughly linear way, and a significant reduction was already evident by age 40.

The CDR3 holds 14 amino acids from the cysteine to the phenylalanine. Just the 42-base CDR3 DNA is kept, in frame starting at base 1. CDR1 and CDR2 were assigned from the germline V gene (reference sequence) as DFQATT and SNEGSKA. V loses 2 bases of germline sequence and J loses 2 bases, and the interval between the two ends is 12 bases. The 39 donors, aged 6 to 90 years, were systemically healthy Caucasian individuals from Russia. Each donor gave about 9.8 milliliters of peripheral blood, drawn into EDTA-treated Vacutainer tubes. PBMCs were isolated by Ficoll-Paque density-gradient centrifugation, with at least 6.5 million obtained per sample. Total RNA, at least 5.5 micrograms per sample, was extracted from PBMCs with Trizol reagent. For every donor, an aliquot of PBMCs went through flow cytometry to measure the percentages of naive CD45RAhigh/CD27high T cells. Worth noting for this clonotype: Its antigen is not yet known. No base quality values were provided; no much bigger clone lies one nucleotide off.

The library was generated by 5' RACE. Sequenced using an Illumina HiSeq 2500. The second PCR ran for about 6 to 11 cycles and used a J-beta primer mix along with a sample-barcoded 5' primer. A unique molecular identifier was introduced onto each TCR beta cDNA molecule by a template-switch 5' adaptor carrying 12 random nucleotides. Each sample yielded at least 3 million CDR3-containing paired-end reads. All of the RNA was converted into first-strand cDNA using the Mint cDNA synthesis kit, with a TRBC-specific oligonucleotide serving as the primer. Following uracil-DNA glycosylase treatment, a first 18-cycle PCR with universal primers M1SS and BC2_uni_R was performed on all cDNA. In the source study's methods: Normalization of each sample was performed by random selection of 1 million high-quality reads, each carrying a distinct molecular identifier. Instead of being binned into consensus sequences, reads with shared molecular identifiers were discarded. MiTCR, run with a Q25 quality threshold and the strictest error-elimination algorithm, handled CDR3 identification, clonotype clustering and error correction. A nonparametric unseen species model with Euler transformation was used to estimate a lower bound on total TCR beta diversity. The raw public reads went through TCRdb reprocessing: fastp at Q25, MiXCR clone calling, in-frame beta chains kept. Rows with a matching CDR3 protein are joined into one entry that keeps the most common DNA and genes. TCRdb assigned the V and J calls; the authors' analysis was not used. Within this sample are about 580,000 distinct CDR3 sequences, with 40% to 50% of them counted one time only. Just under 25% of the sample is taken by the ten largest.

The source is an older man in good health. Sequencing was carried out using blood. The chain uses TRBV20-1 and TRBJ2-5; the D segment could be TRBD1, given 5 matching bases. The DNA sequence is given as TGCAGTGCTAGAATTGGGCAGGGTCAAGAGACCCAGTACTTC. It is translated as CSARIGQGQETQYF.